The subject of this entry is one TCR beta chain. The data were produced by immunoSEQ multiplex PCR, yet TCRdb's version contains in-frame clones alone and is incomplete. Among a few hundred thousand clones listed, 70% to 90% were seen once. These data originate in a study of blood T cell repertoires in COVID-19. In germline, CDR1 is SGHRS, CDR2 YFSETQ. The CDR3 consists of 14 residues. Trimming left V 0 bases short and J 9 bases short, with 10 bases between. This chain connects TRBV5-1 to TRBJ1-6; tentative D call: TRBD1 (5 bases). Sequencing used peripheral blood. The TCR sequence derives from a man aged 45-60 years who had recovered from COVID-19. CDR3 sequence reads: CASSLGQYLSPLHF. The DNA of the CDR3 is TGCGCCAGCAGCTTGGGACAGTACCTTTCACCCCTCCACTTT.